This T cell receptor (beta chain) was profiled in a study of blood T cell repertoires in COVID-19. Whole-study context: Acute and convalescent COVID-19 specimens originated in the United States, Italy and Spain. Sample material is recorded as cDNA or gDNA derived from T cells, B-cell-depleted T cells, or PBMCs.

As handled by the study authors: Amplification of reference gene primers was used by the study to estimate nucleated cell counts. Sequencing used immunoSEQ multiplex PCR; TCRdb keeps in-frame clones, though not all of them. From that table come the V and J calls and clone size; the DNA was used to work out D and trimming. This sample has 100,000 to 150,000 clones, with 80% to 90% found just once. Germline V gene lookup returns CDR1 PRHDT and CDR2 FYEKMQ (reference sequence). V lost 5 bases, J lost 7 bases, and 12 bases lay in between. CDR3 length: 13 amino acids. The source material was peripheral blood. This sequence was found in a woman aged 60-70 years with acute or convalescent COVID-19. J is TRBJ1-5 and V is TRBV13; the D is unclear. The DNA of the CDR3 is TGTGCCAGCAGCACCGCGTCCGGGCAGCCCCAGCATTTT. It translates to CASSTASGQPQHF. Based on the CDR3 plus reference TRBV13 and TRBJ1-5, the full variable domain is AAGVIQSPRHLIKEKRETATLKCYPIPRHDTVYWYQQGPGQDPQFLISFYEKMQSDKGSIPDRFSAQQFSDYHSELNMSSLELGDSALYFCASSTASGQPQHFGDGTRLSIL.